The 29 T cell receptor beta chains below all came from one sample that was sequenced in a study of cytomegalovirus exposure and HLA in healthy donors (dated by TCRdb to 2016 to 2017). Libraries were constructed by the immunoSEQ multiplex PCR assay. For the multiplex PCR, a mixture combining 60 forward primers for TCR Vbeta segments and 13 reverse primers for TCR Jbeta segments was used. TCRdb stores this immuneACCESS table with in-frame sequences only. Part of the clones is absent; in the studies checked, under half of the shortfall reflects unresolved V genes, and no reason is known for the rest. For this sample there are around 44,000 clones; 75% to 90% appear just once. About 8% of the sample rests with the top ten. Sample: PBMCs. These receptors were collected from a woman aged 40 to 50 in good health and CMV-seropositive.

The rearrangement uses TRBV28 and TRBJ1-1; possible D gene TRBD1, 6 bases. Germline loops: CDR1 MDHEN, CDR2 SYDVKM. The ends were cut back, 5 bases at V and 4 bases at J, with 17 bases in the middle. The CDR3 runs to 15 residues. The CDR3 DNA is TGTGCCAGCAGTCGTACGGTCTGGGGGCCCACTGAAGCTTTCTTT. Protein sequence: CASSRTVWGPTEAFF.

This sequence joins TRBV28 and TRBJ1-2; D possibly corresponds to TRBD1 (6 bases). V dropped 2 bases and J dropped 7 bases, with 17 bases sitting between them. Germline V gene lookup returns CDR1 MDHEN and CDR2 SYDVKM. This CDR3 spans 15 amino acids. The DNA for the CDR3 is TGTGCCAGCAGTTTAATGGGGGGGCGCGGAAGTGGCTACACCTTC. Translated: CASSLMGGRGSGYTF.

This sequence joins TRBV6-5 and TRBJ2-1; a weak D match, TRBD2 (5 bases). Trimming took off 0 bases at V and 3 bases at J, with 12 bases between the two ends. This CDR3 region has 16 residues. Germline CDR1 reads MNHEY; CDR2 reads SVGAGI. CDR3 nucleotide sequence: TGTGCCAGCAGTTACTCGAGGGCAAACGGCTACAATGAGCAGTTCTTC. Protein sequence: CASSYSRANGYNEQFF.

This sequence joins TRBV29-1 and TRBJ1-1; tentative D call: TRBD1 (5 bases). Germline CDR1 SQVTM, CDR2 ANQGSEA. The V end was cut by 4 bases, the J end by 2 bases, with 14 bases between. The CDR3 has 14 residues. The CDR3 bases are TGCAGCGTTGCGATCAATACAGGTAACACTGAAGCTTTCTTT. It specifies CSVAINTGNTEAFF.

The V gene is TRBV6-1, the J gene TRBJ2-7; D is possibly TRBD2 (6 bases). V shed 7 bases and J shed 1 base, with 17 bases lying between them. Germline V gene sequence: CDR1 MNHNS, CDR2 SASEGT. The CDR3 has 15 amino acids. CDR3 region: CASTRISGTSYEQYF. The CDR3 DNA follows: TGTGCCAGCACTCGAATCTCCGGGACTTCCTACGAGCAGTACTTC.

V usage is TRBV7-2 and J usage is TRBJ2-3; 8 nucleotides agree with TRBD2. The CDR3 runs 15 residues. The germline CDR1 and CDR2 sequences are SGHTA and FQGNSA. V lost 5 bases and J lost 4; bases outside the gene matches: 8. CDR3 sequence reads: CASSRAGVGADTQYF. CDR3 DNA sequence: TGTGCCAGCAGCCGAGCGGGAGTTGGGGCAGATACGCAGTATTTT. The full variable domain, rest sourced from reference TRBV7-2 and TRBJ2-3, is GAGVSQSPSNKVTEKGKDVELRCDPISGHTALYWYRQSLGQGLEFLIYFQGNSAPDKSGLPSDRFSAERTGGSVSTLTIQRTQQEDSAVYLCASSRAGVGADTQYFGPGTRLTVL.

The rearrangement uses TRBV20-1 and TRBJ1-1; D is ambiguous. Germline-derived CDR1 and CDR2 are DFQATT and SNEGSKA (reference sequence). V was cut by 6 bases and J by 3 bases, with 8 bases left in between. The CDR3 extends over 11 amino acids. The CDR3 sequence: CSANRDTEAFF. In nucleotides, the CDR3 is TGCAGTGCAAACCGGGACACTGAAGCTTTCTTT.

This clone was counted a single time. V and J are TRBV9 and TRBJ2-5; D possibly corresponds to TRBD2 (6 bases). The V gene lost 2 bases and the J gene lost 3 bases, with 11 bases spanning the gap. Germline CDR1 is SGDLS and CDR2 is YYNGEE. The CDR3 spans 14 residues. The CDR3 coding sequence is TGTGCCAGCAGCGTTTTTGGGGGGAAAGAGACCCAGTACTTC. It encodes CASSVFGGKETQYF.

The chain recombines TRBV7-9 with TRBJ2-1; TRBD1 agrees at 10 bases. The J segment lost 2 bases and the V segment lost 5 bases, leaving 3 bases of the junction unmatched. Per germline, CDR1 SEHNR and CDR2 FQNEAQ (reference sequence). The CDR3 is made up of 15 amino acids. The CDR3: CASSAGTGAYNEQFF. The CDR3, as DNA: TGTGCCAGCAGCGCCGGGACAGGGGCCTACAATGAGCAGTTCTTC.

This rearrangement joins TRBV4-1 to TRBJ2-3, with a tentative D call TRBD1 (5 bases). V was shortened by 4 bases and J by 3 bases, with 17 bases between the two germline ends. This CDR3 is built from 16 residues. The germline gives CDR1 MGHRA, CDR2 YSYEKL. The CDR3 sequence is CASSLRAAGITDTQYF. In DNA, the CDR3 is TGCGCCAGCAGCCTAAGGGCGGCAGGGATTACAGATACGCAGTATTTT.

V is TRBV6-1 and J is TRBJ1-5, with TRBD1 identical over 10 bases. This CDR3 comprises 14 residues. V lost 4 bases, J lost 10 bases, and 7 bases stayed unmatched. Germline loops: CDR1 MNHNS, CDR2 SASEGT. CDR3 DNA sequence: TGTGCCAGCAGTGCCGGGACAGGGGTTTTCCCCCAGCATTTT. As protein: CASSAGTGVFPQHF.

V and J are TRBV10-2 and TRBJ1-5, with TRBD1 matching 8 bases. Germline assignment: CDR1 WSHSY and CDR2 SAAADI. V was pared by 2 bases and J by 5 bases, with 5 bases of the junction left unmatched. This CDR3 is 15 amino acids long. The CDR3 DNA reads TGCGCCAGCAGTGAGGGCCGGACAGGGTATCAGCCCCAGCATTTT. It is translated as CASSEGRTGYQPQHF.

The chain joins TRBV4-2 to TRBJ2-2; maybe TRBD2 (5 bases). Trimming shortened V by 5 bases and J by 0 bases, and 19 bases separated the two germline ends. The CDR3 spans 18 residues. Germline CDR1 LGHNA, CDR2 YNFKEQ. The chain's CDR3 is CASSLEPEVLANTGELFF. The CDR3 nucleotides are TGTGCCAGCAGCTTAGAGCCGGAGGTCCTCGCGAACACCGGGGAGCTGTTTTTT.

In this sample, this clone turned up a few times. The chain links TRBV6-1 to TRBJ1-4, with D tentatively TRBD1 (5 bases). V was trimmed by 4 bases and J by 3 bases, leaving 9 bases between them. Germline V gene sequence: CDR1 MNHNS, CDR2 SASEGT. The CDR3 has 14 amino acids. CDR3 nucleotides: TGTGCCAGCAGTGGGGGCAGAGCTAATGAAAAACTGTTTTTT. It is translated as CASSGGRANEKLFF.

The V and J genes are TRBV7-2 and TRBJ1-5, with TRBD1 matching over 9 bases. Trimming at V came to 1 base and at J to 4 bases, leaving 8 bases not matched to a gene. The CDR3 is 17 residues long. CDR1 and CDR2 (germline): SGHTA, FQGNSA. Here the CDR3 DNA reads TGTGCCAGCAGCTTAGAGGGGGGACAGGGACGGAATCAGCCCCAGCATTTT. Amino acid sequence: CASSLEGGQGRNQPQHF.

The chain uses TRBV5-4 and TRBJ2-1; 10 nucleotides line up with TRBD2. CDR1 is SGHNT, CDR2 YYREEE, per germline (reference sequence). The CDR3 consists of 17 residues. V was clipped by 1 base and J by 4 bases; unmatched bases: 8. The DNA for the CDR3 is TGTGCCAGCAGCTTGAGCGGGAGGGTCGCCGGGTACAATGAGCAGTTCTTC. It translates to CASSLSGRVAGYNEQFF.

The chain recombines TRBV6-5 with TRBJ1-2; no definite D call. V lost 11 bases, J lost 2 bases, and 15 bases lay in between. The CDR3 spans 13 residues. Germline V gene lookup returns CDR1 MNHEY and CDR2 SVGAGI. The CDR3 DNA follows: TGTGCCGCCTGGAGCGCCAAAAACTATGGCTACACCTTC. It encodes CAAWSAKNYGYTF.

The rearrangement links TRBV2 to TRBJ2-7; D perhaps matches TRBD1 (6 bases). The CDR3 consists of 15 residues. V lost 2 bases and J 3 bases, leaving 14 bases between the germline ends. Germline V gene lookup returns CDR1 SNHLY and CDR2 FYNNEI. CDR3 DNA: TGTGCCAGCAGTGAATGGGACAAAGCACGCTACGAGCAGTACTTC. This sequence encodes CASSEWDKARYEQYF.

This chain connects TRBV14 to TRBJ1-2, with TRBD1 matching 8 bases. V was pared by 3 bases and J by 10 bases, with 10 bases of the junction left unmatched. Germline-derived CDR1 and CDR2 are SGHDN and FVKESK. The CDR3 consists of 14 residues. CDR3 protein: CASSQVFQGAVYTF. The CDR3 DNA is TGTGCCAGCAGCCAGGTTTTCCAGGGGGCAGTCTACACCTTC.

CDR3 in amino acids: CASSRDRKKETQYF. In nucleotides, the CDR3 is TGTGCCAGTAGTCGGGACAGAAAGAAAGAGACCCAGTACTTC. The chain uses TRBV19 and TRBJ2-5, with 7 bases aligning to TRBD1. The CDR3 covers 14 residues. V gave up 5 bases and J gave up 3 bases; unmatched junction bases: 6. CDR1 LNHDA and CDR2 SQIVND come from the germline V gene (reference sequence).

This chain uses TRBV19 with TRBJ2-5; possibly TRBD1 for D (6 bases). The V and J ends lost 3 bases and 7 bases respectively, with 15 bases between them. Germline CDR1 is LNHDA and CDR2 is SQIVND (reference sequence). The CDR3 consists of 14 residues. This chain's CDR3 is CASSISPGEVTQYF. The CDR3 nucleotides read TGTGCCAGTAGTATCTCCCCAGGGGAAGTGACCCAGTACTTC.

This clone was seen a few times. CDR3 loop: CAISIQGENGYTF. The CDR3 coding sequence is TGTGCCATCAGCATACAGGGGGAGAATGGCTACACCTTC. The V gene is TRBV10-3, the J gene TRBJ1-2; 8 bases fit TRBD1. V shed 6 bases and J 6 bases; nucleotides not matched to a gene: 6. This CDR3 is built from 13 residues. Per germline, CDR1 ENHRY and CDR2 SYGVKD.

This CDR3 is CASSPRTGDTEAFF. The CDR3 nucleotides are TGTGCCAGCTCACCCCGGACAGGGGACACTGAAGCTTTCTTT. The rearrangement uses TRBV18 and TRBJ1-1, with 9 bases aligning to TRBD1. Trimming removed 3 bases from V and 3 bases from J; junction bases left unmatched: 2. From germline, CDR1 is KGHSH and CDR2 LQKENI. The CDR3 runs 14 residues.

The chain recombines TRBV9 with TRBJ1-3, with no clear D. V lost 0 bases, J lost 2 bases, and 6 bases lay in between. The CDR3 is made up of 14 amino acids. CDR1 and CDR2 from the germline V gene are SGDLS and YYNGEE. The DNA for the CDR3 is TGTGCCAGCAGCGTAGGGAGTACTGGAAACACCATATATTTT. As protein: CASSVGSTGNTIYF.

The genes are TRBV6-1 and TRBJ2-1, with D unclear. The CDR3 spans 14 residues. Per germline, CDR1 MNHNS and CDR2 SASEGT. V was clipped by 5 bases and J by 0 bases, with 8 bases between them. CDR3 coding DNA: TGTGCCAGCAGTAGTCGTAGCTCCTACAATGAGCAGTTCTTC. Amino acid sequence: CASSSRSSYNEQFF.

This sequence joins TRBV14 and TRBJ2-7, with a possible D match to TRBD2 (5 bases). V gave up 0 bases and J gave up 6 bases, with 21 bases separating them. Germline-derived CDR1 and CDR2 are SGHDN and FVKESK. CDR3 length: 17 amino acids. In DNA form, the CDR3 reads TGTGCCAGCAGCCAAGAAATCGCAGGTCTCTGGGAGAGCGAGCAGTACTTC. Translated, it gives CASSQEIAGLWESEQYF.

This clone was counted only a few times. The chain is built from TRBV7-6 and TRBJ2-7; 10 bases align to TRBD2. Trimming removed 1 base from V and 3 bases from J; junction bases left unmatched: 0. The CDR3 covers 14 residues. Germline V lookup: CDR1 SGHVS, CDR2 FNYEAQ. Written as DNA, the CDR3 is TGTGCCAGCAGCTTAGAGCGGGGGGGCTACGAGCAGTACTTC. As protein: CASSLERGGYEQYF.

This clone was seen just once. This chain joins TRBV4-2 and TRBJ2-1; 9 nucleotides line up with TRBD2. The CDR3 spans 13 residues. CDR1 and CDR2 (germline): LGHNA, YNFKEQ. The J segment lost 9 bases and the V segment lost 4 bases, leaving 4 bases of the junction unmatched. The CDR3 region is CASSPSGGIEQFF. The CDR3, as DNA: TGTGCCAGCAGCCCAAGCGGGGGGATTGAGCAGTTCTTC.

The genes are TRBV7-8 and TRBJ1-6, with 9 nucleotides matching TRBD1. V lost 7 bases to trimming and J lost 10 bases; unmatched junction nucleotides: 5. The CDR3 totals 13 residues. Looked up from germline, CDR1 is SGHVS and CDR2 is FQNEAQ. CDR3 in DNA: TGTGCCAGCAAAAGGGACAGGGAATCACCCCTCCACTTT. Translation: CASKRDRESPLHF.